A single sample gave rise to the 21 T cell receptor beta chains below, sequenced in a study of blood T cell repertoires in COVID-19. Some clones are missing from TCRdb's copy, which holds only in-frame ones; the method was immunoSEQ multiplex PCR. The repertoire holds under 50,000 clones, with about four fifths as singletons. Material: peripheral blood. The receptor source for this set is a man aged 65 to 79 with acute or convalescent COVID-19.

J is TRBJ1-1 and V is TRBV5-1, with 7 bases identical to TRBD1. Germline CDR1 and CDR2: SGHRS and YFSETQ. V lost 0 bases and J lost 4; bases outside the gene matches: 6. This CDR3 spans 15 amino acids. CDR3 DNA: TGCGCCAGCAGCTTGGGGGGAAGGGGGCCCACTGAAGCTTTCTTT. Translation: CASSLGGRGPTEAFF.

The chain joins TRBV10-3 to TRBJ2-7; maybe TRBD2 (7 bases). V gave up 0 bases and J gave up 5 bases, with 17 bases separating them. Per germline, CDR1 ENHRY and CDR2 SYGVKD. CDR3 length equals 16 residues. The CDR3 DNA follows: TGTGCCATCAGTGAGTCAAGGGGGAGGGCCACCGACGAGCAGTACTTC. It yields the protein CAISESRGRATDEQYF.

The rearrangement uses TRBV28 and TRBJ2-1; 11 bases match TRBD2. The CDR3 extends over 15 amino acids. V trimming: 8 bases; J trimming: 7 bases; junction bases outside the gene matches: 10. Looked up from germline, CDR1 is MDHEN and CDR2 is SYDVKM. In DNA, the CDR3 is TGTGCCAGCCTAAGTCTAGCGGGAGGTAGGAATGAGCAGTTCTTC. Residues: CASLSLAGGRNEQFF.

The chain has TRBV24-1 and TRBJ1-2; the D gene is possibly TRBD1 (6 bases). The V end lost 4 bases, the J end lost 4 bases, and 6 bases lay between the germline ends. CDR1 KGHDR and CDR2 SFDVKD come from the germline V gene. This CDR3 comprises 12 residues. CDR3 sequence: CATSETGYGYTF. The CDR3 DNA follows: TGTGCCACCAGTGAGACAGGCTATGGCTACACCTTC.

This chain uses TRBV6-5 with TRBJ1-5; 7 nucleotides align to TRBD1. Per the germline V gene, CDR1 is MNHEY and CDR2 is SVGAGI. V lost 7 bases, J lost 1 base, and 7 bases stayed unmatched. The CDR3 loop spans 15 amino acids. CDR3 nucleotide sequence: TGTGCCAGCACCGGACAGGCTCTGAGCAATCAGCCCCAGCATTTT. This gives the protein CASTGQALSNQPQHF.

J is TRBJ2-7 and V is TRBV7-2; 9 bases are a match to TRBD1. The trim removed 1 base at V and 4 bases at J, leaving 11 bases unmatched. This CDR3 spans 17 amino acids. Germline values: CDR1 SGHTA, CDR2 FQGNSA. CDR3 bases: TGTGCCAGCAGCTTAGTTGGCCCCGGGACAGGGTGGTACGAGCAGTACTTC. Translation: CASSLVGPGTGWYEQYF.

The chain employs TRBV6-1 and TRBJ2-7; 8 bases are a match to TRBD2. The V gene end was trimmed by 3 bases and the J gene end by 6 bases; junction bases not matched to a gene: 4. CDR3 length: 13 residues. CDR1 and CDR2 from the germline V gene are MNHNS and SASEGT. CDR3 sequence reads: CASSEGLGTEQYF. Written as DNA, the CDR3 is TGTGCCAGCAGTGAGGGACTAGGTACCGAGCAGTACTTC.

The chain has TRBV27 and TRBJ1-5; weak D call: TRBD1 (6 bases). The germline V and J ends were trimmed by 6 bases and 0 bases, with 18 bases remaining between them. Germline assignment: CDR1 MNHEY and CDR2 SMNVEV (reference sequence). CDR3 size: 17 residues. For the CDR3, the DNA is TGTGCCAGCAGCGGAACCCAGGGGAAGGGTAGCAATCAGCCCCAGCATTTT. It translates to CASSGTQGKGSNQPQHF.

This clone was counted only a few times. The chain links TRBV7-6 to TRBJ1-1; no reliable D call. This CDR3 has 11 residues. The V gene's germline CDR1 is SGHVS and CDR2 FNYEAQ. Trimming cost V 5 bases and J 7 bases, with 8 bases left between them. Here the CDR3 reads CASSRGSEAFF. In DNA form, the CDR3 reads TGTGCCAGCAGCCGAGGGAGTGAAGCTTTCTTT.

CDR3 sequence reads: CASSRDYANTGELFF. CDR3 coding DNA: TGTGCCAGCAGCCGGGACTACGCGAACACCGGGGAGCTGTTTTTT. The chain joins TRBV6-5 to TRBJ2-2; TRBD2 agrees at 7 bases. With 6 bases clipped from V and 0 bases from J, the junction kept 4 bases outside the gene matches. The CDR3 length is 15 residues. In germline, CDR1 is MNHEY, CDR2 SVGAGI.

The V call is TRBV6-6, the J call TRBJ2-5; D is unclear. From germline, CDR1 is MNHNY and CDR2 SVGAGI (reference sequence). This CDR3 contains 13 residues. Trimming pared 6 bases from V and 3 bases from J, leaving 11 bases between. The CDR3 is CASRIIVEETQYF. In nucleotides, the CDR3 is TGTGCCAGCAGGATCATAGTAGAAGAGACCCAGTACTTC.

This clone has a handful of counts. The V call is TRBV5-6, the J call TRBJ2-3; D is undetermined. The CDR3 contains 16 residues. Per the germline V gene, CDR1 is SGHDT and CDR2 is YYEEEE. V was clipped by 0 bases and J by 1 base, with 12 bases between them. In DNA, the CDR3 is TGTGCCAGCAGCTTGGCCAGGTCCCCGGGCACAGATACGCAGTATTTT. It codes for CASSLARSPGTDTQYF.

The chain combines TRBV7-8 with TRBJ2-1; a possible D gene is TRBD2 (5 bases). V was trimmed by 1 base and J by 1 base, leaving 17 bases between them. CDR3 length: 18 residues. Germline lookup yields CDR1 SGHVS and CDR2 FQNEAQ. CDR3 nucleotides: TGTGCCAGCAGCTTAGTAGGCGGCACTAGTCGTTCCTACAATGAGCAGTTCTTC. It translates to CASSLVGGTSRSYNEQFF. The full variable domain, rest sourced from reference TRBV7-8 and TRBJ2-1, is GAGVSQSPRYKVAKRGQDVALRCDPISGHVSLFWYQQALGQGPEFLTYFQNEAQLDKSGLPSDRFFAERPEGSVSTLKIQRTQQEDSAVYLCASSLVGGTSRSYNEQFFGPGTRLTVL.

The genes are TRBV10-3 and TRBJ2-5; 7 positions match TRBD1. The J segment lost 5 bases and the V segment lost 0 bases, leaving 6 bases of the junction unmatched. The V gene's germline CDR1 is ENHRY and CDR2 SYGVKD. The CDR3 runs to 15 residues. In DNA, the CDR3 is TGTGCCATCAGTGAGTCTGGGACAGCAGGGGAGACCCAGTACTTC. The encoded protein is CAISESGTAGETQYF.

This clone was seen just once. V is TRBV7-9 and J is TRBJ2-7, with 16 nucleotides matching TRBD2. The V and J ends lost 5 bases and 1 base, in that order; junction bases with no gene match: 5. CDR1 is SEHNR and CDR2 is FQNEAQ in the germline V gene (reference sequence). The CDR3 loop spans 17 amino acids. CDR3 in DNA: TGTGCCAGCAGCGCCCTGGGACTAGCGGGAGGGTCCTACGAGCAGTACTTC. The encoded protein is CASSALGLAGGSYEQYF.

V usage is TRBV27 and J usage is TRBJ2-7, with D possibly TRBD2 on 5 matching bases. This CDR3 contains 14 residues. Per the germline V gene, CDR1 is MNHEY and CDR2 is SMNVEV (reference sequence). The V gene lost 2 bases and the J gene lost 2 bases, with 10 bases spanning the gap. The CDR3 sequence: CASSLEGGTYEQYF. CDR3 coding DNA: TGTGCCAGCAGTTTAGAGGGCGGCACCTACGAGCAGTACTTC.

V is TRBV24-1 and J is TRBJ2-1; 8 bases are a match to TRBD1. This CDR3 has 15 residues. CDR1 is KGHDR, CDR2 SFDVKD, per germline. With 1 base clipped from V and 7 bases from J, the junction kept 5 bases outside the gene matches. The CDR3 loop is CATSDFQGARNEQFF. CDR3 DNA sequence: TGTGCCACCAGTGATTTTCAGGGGGCGCGGAATGAGCAGTTCTTC.

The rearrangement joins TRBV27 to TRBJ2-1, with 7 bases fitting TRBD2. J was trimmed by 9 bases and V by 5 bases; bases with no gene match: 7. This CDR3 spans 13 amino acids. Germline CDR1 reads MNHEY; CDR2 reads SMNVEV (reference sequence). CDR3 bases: TGTGCCAGCAGTCCGACTAGCCCCGCTGAGCAGTTCTTC. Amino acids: CASSPTSPAEQFF.

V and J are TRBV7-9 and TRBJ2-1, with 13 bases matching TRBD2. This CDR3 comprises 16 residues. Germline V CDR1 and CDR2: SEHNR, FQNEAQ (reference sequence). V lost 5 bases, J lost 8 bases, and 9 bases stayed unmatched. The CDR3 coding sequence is TGTGCCAGCAGCACAACTAGCGGGAGGGCCGGCGATGAGCAGTTCTTC. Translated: CASSTTSGRAGDEQFF.

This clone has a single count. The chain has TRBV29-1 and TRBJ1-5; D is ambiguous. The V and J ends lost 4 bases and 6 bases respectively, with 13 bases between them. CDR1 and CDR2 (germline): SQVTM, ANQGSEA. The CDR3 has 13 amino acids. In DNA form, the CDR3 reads TGCAGCGTTGTTGGAGGGCTTGGTCAGCCCCAGCATTTT. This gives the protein CSVVGGLGQPQHF. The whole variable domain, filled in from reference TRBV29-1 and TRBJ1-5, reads SAVISQKPSRDICQRGTSLTIQCQVDSQVTMMFWYRQQPGQSLTLIATANQGSEATYESGFVIDKFPISRPNLTFSTLTVSNMSPEDSSIYLCSVVGGLGQPQHFGDGTRLSIL.

The CDR3 bases are TGTGCCAGCCCGGGACCCATCGCGGGGGAGCAGTACTTC. This encodes CASPGPIAGEQYF. This sequence joins TRBV6-4 and TRBJ2-7, with D possibly matching TRBD2 (6 bases). Germline V gives CDR1 MRHNA, CDR2 SNTAGT. V lost 8 bases, J lost 7 bases, and 18 bases lay in between. The CDR3 consists of 13 residues.